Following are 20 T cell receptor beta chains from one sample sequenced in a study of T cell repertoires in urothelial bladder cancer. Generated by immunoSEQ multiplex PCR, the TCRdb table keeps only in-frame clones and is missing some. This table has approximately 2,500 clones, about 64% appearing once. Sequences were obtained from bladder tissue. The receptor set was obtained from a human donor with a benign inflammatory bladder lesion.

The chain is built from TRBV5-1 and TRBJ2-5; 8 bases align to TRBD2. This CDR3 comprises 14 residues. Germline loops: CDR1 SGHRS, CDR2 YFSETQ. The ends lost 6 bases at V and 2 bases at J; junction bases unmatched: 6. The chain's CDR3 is CASTPGGEQETQYF. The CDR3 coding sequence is TGCGCCAGCACCCCGGGGGGGGAACAAGAGACCCAGTACTTC.

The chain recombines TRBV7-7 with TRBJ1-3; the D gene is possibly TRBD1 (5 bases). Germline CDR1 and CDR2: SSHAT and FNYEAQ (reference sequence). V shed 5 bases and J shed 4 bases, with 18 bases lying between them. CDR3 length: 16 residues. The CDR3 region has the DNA TGTGCCAGCAGCCTGGGGGTAGGATTTGGCGGAAACACCATATATTTT. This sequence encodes CASSLGVGFGGNTIYF.

The CDR3 loop reads CASSSAGNQETQYF. The CDR3, as DNA: TGCGCCAGCAGCTCAGCCGGGAATCAAGAGACCCAGTACTTC. The chain recombines TRBV5-1 with TRBJ2-5, with D possibly being TRBD2 (5 bases). V lost 3 bases, J lost 2 bases, and 11 bases lay in between. In germline, CDR1 is SGHRS, CDR2 YFSETQ. The CDR3 is 14 amino acids.

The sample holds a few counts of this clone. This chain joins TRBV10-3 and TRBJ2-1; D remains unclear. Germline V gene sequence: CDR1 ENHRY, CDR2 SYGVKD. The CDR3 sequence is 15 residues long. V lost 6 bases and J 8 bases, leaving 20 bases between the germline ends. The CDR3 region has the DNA TGTGCCATCAGGTCCCCCTCGCGTCTTCACTATGAGCAGTTCTTC. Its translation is CAIRSPSRLHYEQFF.

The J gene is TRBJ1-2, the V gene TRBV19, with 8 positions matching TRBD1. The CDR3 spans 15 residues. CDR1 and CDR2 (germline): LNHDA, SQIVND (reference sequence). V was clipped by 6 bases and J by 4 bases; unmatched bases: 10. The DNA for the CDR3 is TGTGCCAGTAGGGCCTCAGGGGGCTTCGGCTATGGCTACACCTTC. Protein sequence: CASRASGGFGYGYTF.

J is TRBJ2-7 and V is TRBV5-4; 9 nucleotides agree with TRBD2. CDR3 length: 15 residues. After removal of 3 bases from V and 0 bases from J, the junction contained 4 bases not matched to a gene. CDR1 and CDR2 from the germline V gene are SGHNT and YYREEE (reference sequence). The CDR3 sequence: CASSSLLAGSYEQYF. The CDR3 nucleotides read TGTGCCAGCAGCTCATTACTAGCGGGCTCCTACGAGCAGTACTTC.

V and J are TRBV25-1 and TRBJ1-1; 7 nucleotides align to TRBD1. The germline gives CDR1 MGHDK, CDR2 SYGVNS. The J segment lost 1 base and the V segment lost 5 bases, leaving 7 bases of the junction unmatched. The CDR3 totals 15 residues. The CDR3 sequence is CASSSTTGRNTEAFF. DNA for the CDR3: TGTGCCAGCAGTTCGACGACAGGGCGGAACACTGAAGCTTTCTTT.

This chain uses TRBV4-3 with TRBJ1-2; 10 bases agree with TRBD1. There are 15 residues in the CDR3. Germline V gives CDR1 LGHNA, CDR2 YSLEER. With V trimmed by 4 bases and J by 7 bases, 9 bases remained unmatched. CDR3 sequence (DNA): TGCGCCAGCAGCCGAGGACAGGGGGGTTTCAGTGGCTACACCTTC. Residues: CASSRGQGGFSGYTF.

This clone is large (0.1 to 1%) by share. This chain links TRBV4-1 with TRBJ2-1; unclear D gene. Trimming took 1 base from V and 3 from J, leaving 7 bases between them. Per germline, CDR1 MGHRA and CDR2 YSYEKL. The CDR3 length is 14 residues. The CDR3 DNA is TGCGCCAGCAGCCAAGTTCCAGGCTACAATGAGCAGTTCTTC. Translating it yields CASSQVPGYNEQFF.

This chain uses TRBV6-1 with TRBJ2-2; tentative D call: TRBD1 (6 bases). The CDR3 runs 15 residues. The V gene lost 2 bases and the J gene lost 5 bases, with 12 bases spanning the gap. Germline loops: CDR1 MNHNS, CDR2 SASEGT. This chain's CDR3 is CASSEKGVGTGELFF. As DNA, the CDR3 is TGTGCCAGCAGTGAAAAGGGGGTTGGGACCGGGGAGCTGTTTTTT.

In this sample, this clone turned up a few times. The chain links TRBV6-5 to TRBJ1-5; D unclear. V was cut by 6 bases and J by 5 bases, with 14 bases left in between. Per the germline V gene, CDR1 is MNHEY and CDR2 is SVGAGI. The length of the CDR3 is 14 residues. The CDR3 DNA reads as TGTGCCAGCAGGTCCCGTTCCTCCGATCAGCCCCAGCATTTT. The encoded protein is CASRSRSSDQPQHF.

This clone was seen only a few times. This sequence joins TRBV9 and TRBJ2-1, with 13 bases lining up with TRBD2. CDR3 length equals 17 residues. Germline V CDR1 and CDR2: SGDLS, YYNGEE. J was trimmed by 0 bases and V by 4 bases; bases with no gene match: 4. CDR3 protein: CASSSRTSGSSYNEQFF. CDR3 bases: TGTGCCAGCAGCAGTAGGACTAGCGGGAGCTCCTACAATGAGCAGTTCTTC.

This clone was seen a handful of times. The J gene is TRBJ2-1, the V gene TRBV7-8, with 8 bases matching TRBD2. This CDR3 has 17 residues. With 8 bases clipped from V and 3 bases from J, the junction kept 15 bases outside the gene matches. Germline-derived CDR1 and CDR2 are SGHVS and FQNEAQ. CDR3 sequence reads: CASAPTQASGYYNEQFF. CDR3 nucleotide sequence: TGTGCCAGCGCTCCCACCCAGGCTAGCGGGTACTACAATGAGCAGTTCTTC. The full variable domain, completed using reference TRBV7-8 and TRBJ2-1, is GAGVSQSPRYKVAKRGQDVALRCDPISGHVSLFWYQQALGQGPEFLTYFQNEAQLDKSGLPSDRFFAERPEGSVSTLKIQRTQQEDSAVYLCASAPTQASGYYNEQFFGPGTRLTVL.

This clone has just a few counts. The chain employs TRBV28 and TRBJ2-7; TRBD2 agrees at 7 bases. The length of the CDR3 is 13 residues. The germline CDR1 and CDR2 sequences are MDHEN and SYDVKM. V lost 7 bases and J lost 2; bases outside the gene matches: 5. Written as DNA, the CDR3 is TGTGCCAGCAATCCTAGCGGACCCTACGAGCAGTACTTC. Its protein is CASNPSGPYEQYF.

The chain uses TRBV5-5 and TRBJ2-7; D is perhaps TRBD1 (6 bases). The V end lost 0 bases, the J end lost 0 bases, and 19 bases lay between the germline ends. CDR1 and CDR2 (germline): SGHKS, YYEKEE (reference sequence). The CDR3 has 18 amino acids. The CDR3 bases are TGTGCCAGCAGCTTGGAAAGTCTCGACAGGCGTTACTCCTACGAGCAGTACTTC. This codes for CASSLESLDRRYSYEQYF.

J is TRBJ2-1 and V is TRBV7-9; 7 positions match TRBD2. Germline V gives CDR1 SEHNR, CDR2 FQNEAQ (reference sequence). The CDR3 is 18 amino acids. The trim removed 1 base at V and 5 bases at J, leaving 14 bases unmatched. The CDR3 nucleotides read TGTGCCAGCAGCTTAGTTTCGTGGACTAGGACCCCACACAATGAGCAGTTCTTC. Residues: CASSLVSWTRTPHNEQFF.

CDR3 DNA sequence: TGTGCCAGCAGCGCCGACAGGGGAGGAGAAAAACTGTTTTTT. Encoded protein: CASSADRGGEKLFF. The V and J genes are TRBV9 and TRBJ1-4, with 8 positions matching TRBD1. The CDR3 covers 14 residues. Unmatched junction bases numbered 6, after V lost 3 bases and J lost 8 bases. The germline V gene has CDR1 SGDLS and CDR2 YYNGEE.

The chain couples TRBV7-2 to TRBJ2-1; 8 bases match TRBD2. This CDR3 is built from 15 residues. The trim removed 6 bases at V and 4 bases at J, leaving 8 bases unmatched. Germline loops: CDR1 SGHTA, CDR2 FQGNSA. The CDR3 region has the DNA TGTGCCAGCAGGGAGGGACTAGGCCTATACAATGAGCAGTTCTTC. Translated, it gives CASREGLGLYNEQFF.

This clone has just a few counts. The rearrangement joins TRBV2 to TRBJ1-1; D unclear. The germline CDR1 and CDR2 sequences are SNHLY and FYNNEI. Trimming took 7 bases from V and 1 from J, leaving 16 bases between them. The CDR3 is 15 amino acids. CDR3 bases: TGTGCCAGCACCAAACAAGGCGGCCCGAACACTGAAGCTTTCTTT. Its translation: CASTKQGGPNTEAFF.

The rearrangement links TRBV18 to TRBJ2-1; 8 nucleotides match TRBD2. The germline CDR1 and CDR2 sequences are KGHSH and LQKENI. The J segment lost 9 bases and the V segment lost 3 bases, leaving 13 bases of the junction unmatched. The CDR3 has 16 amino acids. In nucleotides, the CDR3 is TGTGCCAGCTCACCCAATAGCGGGGCGGTTGGGGTTGAGCAGTTCTTC. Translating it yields CASSPNSGAVGVEQFF. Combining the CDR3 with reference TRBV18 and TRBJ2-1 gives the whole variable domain NAGVMQNPRHLVRRRGQEARLRCSPMKGHSHVYWYRQLPEEGLKFMVYLQKENIIDESGMPKERFSAEFPKEGPSILRIQQVVRGDSAAYFCASSPNSGAVGVEQFFGPGTRLTVL.